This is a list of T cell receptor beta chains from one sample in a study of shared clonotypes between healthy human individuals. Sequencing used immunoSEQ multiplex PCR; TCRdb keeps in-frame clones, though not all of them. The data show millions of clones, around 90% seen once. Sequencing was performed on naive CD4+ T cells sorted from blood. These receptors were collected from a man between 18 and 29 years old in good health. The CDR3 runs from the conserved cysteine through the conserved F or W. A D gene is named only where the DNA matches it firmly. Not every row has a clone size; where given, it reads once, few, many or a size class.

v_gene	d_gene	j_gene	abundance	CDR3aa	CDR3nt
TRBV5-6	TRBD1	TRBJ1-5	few	CASSTDTGEPNQPQHF	TGTGCCAGCAGCACGGATACAGGGGAACCCAATCAGCCCCAGCATTTT
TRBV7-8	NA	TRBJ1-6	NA	CASSLISDSPLHF	TGTGCCAGCAGCTTAATCTCCGATTCACCCCTCCACTTT
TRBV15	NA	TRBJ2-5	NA	CATSRGPSQETQYF	TGTGCCACCAGCCGCGGACCCTCCCAAGAGACCCAGTACTTC
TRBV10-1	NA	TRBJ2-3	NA	CASSVTQTTDTQYF	TGCGCCAGCAGTGTGACTCAAACCACAGATACGCAGTATTTT
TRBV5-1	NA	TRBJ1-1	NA	CASSLNPGTEGLAFF	TGCGCCAGCAGCTTGAATCCAGGCACCGAGGGGTTGGCTTTCTTT
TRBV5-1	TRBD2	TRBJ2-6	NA	CASSLGGTSGGSGANVLTF	TGCGCCAGCAGCTTGGGAGGGACTAGCGGTGGCTCTGGGGCCAACGTCCTGACTTTC
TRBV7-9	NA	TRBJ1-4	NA	CASKTGLRASGEKLFF	TGTGCCAGCAAGACTGGCCTCAGGGCCAGTGGTGAAAAACTGTTTTTT
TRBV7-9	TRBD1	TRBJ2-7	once	CASSVVWDRAYEQYF	TGTGCCAGCAGCGTGGTGTGGGACAGGGCTTACGAGCAGTACTTC
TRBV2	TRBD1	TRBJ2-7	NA	CASTKGQGAGEQYF	TGTGCCAGCACCAAAGGACAGGGGGCTGGCGAGCAGTACTTC
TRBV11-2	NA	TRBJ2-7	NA	CASSSAGVTYEQYF	TGTGCCAGCAGCTCAGCAGGGGTCACCTACGAGCAGTACTTC
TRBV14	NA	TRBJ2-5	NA	CASSPRRETQYF	TGTGCCAGCAGCCCCCGTCGAGAGACCCAGTACTTC
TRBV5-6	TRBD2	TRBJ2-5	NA	CASSLLAGGKETQYF	TGTGCCAGCAGCTTACTAGCGGGAGGGAAAGAGACCCAGTACTTC
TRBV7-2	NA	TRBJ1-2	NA	CASSLAGVYGYTF	TGTGCCAGCAGCTTAGCAGGGGTCTATGGCTACACCTTC
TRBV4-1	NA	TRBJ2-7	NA	CASSSTGASYEQYF	TGCGCCAGCAGCTCGACAGGTGCCTCCTACGAGCAGTACTTC
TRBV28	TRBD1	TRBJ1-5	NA	CASRLGQGNNQPQHF	TGTGCCAGCAGATTGGGACAGGGGAACAATCAGCCCCAGCATTTT
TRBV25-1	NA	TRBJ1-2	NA	CASSEWGLGYTF	TGTGCCAGCAGTGAGTGGGGGCTCGGCTACACCTTC
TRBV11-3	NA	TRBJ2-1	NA	CASSRGEVNREQFF	TGTGCCAGCAGCCGAGGGGAGGTCAATCGTGAGCAGTTCTTC
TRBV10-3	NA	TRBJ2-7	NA	CAISAVGKEQYF	TGTGCCATCAGTGCCGTTGGAAAAGAGCAGTACTTC
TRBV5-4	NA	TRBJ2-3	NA	CASSLETGRPDTQYF	TGTGCCAGCAGCTTGGAGACGGGTCGGCCAGATACGCAGTATTTT
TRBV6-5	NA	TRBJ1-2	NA	CASSYRAGYGYTF	TGTGCCAGCAGTTACAGGGCAGGGTACGGCTACACCTTC
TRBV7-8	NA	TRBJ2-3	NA	CASSPGADTQYF	TGTGCCAGCAGCCCTGGGGCAGATACGCAGTATTTT
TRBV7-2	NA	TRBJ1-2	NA	CASSLVTENYGYTF	TGTGCCAGCAGCTTAGTGACGGAGAACTATGGCTACACCTTC
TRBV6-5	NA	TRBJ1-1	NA	CASSMDTTEAFF	TGTGCCAGCAGTATGGACACCACGGAAGCTTTCTTT
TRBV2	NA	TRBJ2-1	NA	CASSGGLGSRDSGAPLYNEQFF	TGTGCCAGCAGTGGGGGGTTGGGCAGCCGGGATAGCGGAGCCCCCCTCTACAATGAGCAGTTCTTC
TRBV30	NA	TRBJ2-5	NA	CAWSVLRGETQYF	TGTGCCTGGAGTGTACTTAGGGGGGAGACCCAGTACTTC
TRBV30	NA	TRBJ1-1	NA	CAWSAEAYTEAFF	TGTGCCTGGAGTGCGGAGGCGTACACTGAAGCTTTCTTT
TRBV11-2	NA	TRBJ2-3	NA	CASRTVGDTQYF	TGTGCCAGCAGGACCGTGGGAGATACGCAGTATTTT
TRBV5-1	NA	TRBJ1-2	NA	CASSRDDRTTYGYTF	TGCGCCAGCAGCCGCGATGACAGAACAACCTATGGCTACACCTTC
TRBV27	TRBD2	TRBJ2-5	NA	CASSASGRGETQYF	TGTGCCAGCAGTGCTAGCGGGAGGGGAGAGACCCAGTACTTC
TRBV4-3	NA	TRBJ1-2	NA	CASSSVPGRGRTNYGYTF	TGCGCCAGCAGCAGCGTCCCCGGCAGGGGCCGTACTAACTATGGCTACACCTTC
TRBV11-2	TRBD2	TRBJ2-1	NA	CASSLVAGSSYNEQFF	TGTGCCAGCAGCTTAGTAGCGGGGAGCTCCTACAATGAGCAGTTCTTC
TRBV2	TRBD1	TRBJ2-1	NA	CASTSDRGSYNEQFF	TGTGCCAGCACGTCGGACAGGGGGTCCTACAATGAGCAGTTCTTC
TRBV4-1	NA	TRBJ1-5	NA	CASSPGPADQPQHF	TGCGCCAGCAGCCCCGGGCCCGCGGATCAGCCCCAGCATTTT
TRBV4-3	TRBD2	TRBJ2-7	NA	CASSPAGGFTSYEQYF	TGCGCCAGCAGCCCCGCGGGGGGATTTACTTCCTACGAGCAGTACTTC
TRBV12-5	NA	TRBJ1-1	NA	CASVPTPYTEAFF	TGTGCTAGTGTCCCGACCCCTTACACTGAAGCTTTCTTT
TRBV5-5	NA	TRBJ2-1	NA	CASSLDAGLYNEQFF	TGTGCCAGCAGCTTGGACGCCGGACTCTACAATGAGCAGTTCTTC
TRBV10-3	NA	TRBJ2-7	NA	CAISERSLYEQYF	TGTGCCATCAGTGAGAGGAGTTTGTACGAGCAGTACTTC
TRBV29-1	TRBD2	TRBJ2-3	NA	CSVGGGGTDTQYF	TGCAGCGTTGGTGGGGGGGGCACAGATACGCAGTATTTT
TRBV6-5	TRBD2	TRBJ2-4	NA	CASSLGGGGKNIQYF	TGTGCCAGCAGTCTCGGGGGGGGTGGCAAAAACATTCAGTACTTC
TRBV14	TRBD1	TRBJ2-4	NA	CASSPTGVNIQYF	TGTGCCAGCAGCCCGACAGGGGTAAACATTCAGTACTTC
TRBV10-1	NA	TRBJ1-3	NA	CASSRSGNTIYF	TGCGCCAGCAGCAGGTCTGGAAACACCATATATTTT
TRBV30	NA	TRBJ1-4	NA	CAWSETSRGEKLFF	TGTGCCTGGAGTGAAACAAGTCGGGGAGAAAAACTGTTTTTT
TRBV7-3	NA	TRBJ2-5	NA	CASSLRGSVGETQYF	TGTGCCAGCAGCTTAAGAGGCTCCGTAGGAGAGACCCAGTACTTC
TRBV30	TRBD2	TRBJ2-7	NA	CAWSVGTISYEQYF	TGTGCCTGGAGTGTGGGGACTATATCCTACGAGCAGTACTTC
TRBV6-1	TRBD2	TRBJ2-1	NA	CASSEALTSGGSHEQFF	TGTGCCAGCAGTGAAGCGCTCACTAGCGGGGGTTCCCATGAGCAGTTCTTC
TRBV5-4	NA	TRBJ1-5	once	CASSLAPAQPQHF	TGTGCCAGCAGCTTGGCTCCGGCCCAGCCCCAGCATTTT
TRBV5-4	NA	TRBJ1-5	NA	CASSLGLLGQPQHF	TGTGCCAGCAGCCTTGGACTGCTCGGTCAGCCCCAGCATTTT
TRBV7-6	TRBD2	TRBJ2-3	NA	CASRPRGLAGTDTQYF	TGTGCCAGCAGACCGAGAGGACTAGCGGGCACAGATACGCAGTATTTT
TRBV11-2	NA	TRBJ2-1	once	CASSRDGTYNEQFF	TGTGCCAGCAGCCGAGACGGGACCTACAATGAGCAGTTCTTC
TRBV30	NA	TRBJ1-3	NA	CAWRRGRITGNTIYF	TGTGCCTGGAGACGGGGGCGGATAACTGGAAACACCATATATTTT